The entry below gives a single TCR beta chain sequence along with its context. Antigen specificity is unknown. The sample belongs to a study of CD8+ T cells in alopecia areata. Study details: A regimen of oral tofacitinib, 5 to 10 mg twice daily, was given to treated patients. Affected scalp percentage set treated patients' severity scores.

Treatment indicated: oral pan-JAK inhibitor, 5-10 mg twice daily. Per the germline V gene, CDR1 is SQVTM and CDR2 is ANQGSEA. V shed 8 bases and J shed 1 base, with 11 bases lying between them. The CDR3 runs 12 residues. Findings and caveats of the study: Mice gave a clearer picture of TCR sharing than patients did, possibly for HLA-related reasons. Normal skin's resident alphabeta T cells are also sequenced in scalp samples.

Extracted RNA was reverse transcribed, and the resulting cDNA served as sequencing template. Profiling relied on immunoSEQ multiplex PCR, and the TCRdb table lists in-frame clones only, not all of them. The repertoire holds about 260,000 clones, 45% to 70% seen once, with 0.8% to 1% in the top ten. The clonotype was recovered from a human donor with alopecia areata. Sequences were derived from CD4+ T cells sorted from blood, sampled at roughly week 52, from a patient treated with tofacitinib. This sequence joins TRBV29-1 and TRBJ1-1; D call uncertain. CDR3 protein: CSYRFQNTEAFF. In DNA, the CDR3 is TGCAGCTATCGATTTCAGAACACTGAAGCTTTCTTT.